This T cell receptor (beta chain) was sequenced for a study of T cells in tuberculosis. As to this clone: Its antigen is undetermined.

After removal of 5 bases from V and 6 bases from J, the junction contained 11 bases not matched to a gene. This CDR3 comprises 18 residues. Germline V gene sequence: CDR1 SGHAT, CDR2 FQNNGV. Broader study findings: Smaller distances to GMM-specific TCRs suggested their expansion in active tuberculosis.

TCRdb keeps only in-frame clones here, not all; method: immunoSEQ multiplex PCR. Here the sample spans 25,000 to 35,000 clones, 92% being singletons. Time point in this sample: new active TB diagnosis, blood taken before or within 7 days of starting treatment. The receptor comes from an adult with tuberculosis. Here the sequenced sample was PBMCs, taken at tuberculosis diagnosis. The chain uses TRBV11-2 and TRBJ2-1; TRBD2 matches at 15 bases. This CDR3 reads CASSRTSGRALGGNEQFF. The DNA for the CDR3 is TGTGCCAGCAGCAGGACTAGCGGGAGGGCATTGGGGGGCAATGAGCAGTTCTTC.